The 27 T cell receptor beta chains reported below all come from one sample, sequenced in a study of post-analysis software for immune sequencing data. Unique molecular identifiers were built into the TCR beta cDNA libraries. TCRdb re-derived calls from the PCR reads in MiXCR, one entry per CDR3 protein. The profile shows 350,000 to 450,000 distinct CDR3 sequences, more than 30% of them singletons. Antigens of these TCRs are unknown. The study, taken as a whole, reports: Roughly five TRBV segments, including TRBV5-6, TRBV5-1 and TRBV20-1, were more frequent in patients than controls.

The sequenced material came from blood. The receptors were sampled from a girl aged 2 to 10 with multiple sclerosis.

The V gene is TRBV4-2, the J gene TRBJ2-7; possible D gene TRBD2, 7 bases. The CDR3 covers 19 residues. Germline loops: CDR1 LGHNA, CDR2 YNFKEQ. Trimming removed 1 base at V and 4 bases at J, with 26 bases between. For the CDR3, the DNA is TGTGCCAGCAGCCAAGCCATCAGAAAGGGGGGAGGGAGGGAGTACGAGCAGTACTTC. Its translation: CASSQAIRKGGGREYEQYF.

The chain has TRBV5-1 and TRBJ1-1; D might be TRBD1 (5 bases). There are 18 residues in the CDR3. The V gene lost 3 bases and the J gene lost 1 base, with 22 bases spanning the gap. CDR1 is SGHRS and CDR2 is YFSETQ in the germline V gene. The CDR3: CASSYARLTGNPNTEAFF. CDR3 nucleotide sequence: TGCGCCAGCAGCTACGCACGATTAACAGGAAACCCGAACACTGAAGCTTTCTTT.

This chain connects TRBV14 to TRBJ1-1; D unresolved. The germline V gene encodes CDR1 SGHDN and CDR2 FVKESK. Trimming took 5 bases from V and 13 from J, leaving 14 bases between them. CDR3 length: 11 residues. The CDR3 reads CASSKSIPIFF. CDR3 DNA: TGTGCCAGCAGCAAATCGATTCCCATTTTCTTT. The full variable domain, rest sourced from reference TRBV14 and TRBJ1-1, is EAGVTQFPSHSVIEKGQTVTLRCDPISGHDNLYWYRRVMGKEIKFLLHFVKESKQDESGMPNNRFLAERTGGTYSTLKVQPAELEDSGVYFCASSKSIPIFFGQGTRLTVV.

This chain joins TRBV7-2 and TRBJ2-2; 9 positions agree with TRBD2. V lost 4 bases, J lost 3 bases, and 12 bases stayed unmatched. CDR3 length: 18 amino acids. Germline V gives CDR1 SGHTA, CDR2 FQGNSA. The CDR3 DNA follows: TGTGCCAGCAGCTGGCCGGACGGCGGGGGGGCACACACCGGGGAGCTGTTTTTT. Translated: CASSWPDGGGAHTGELFF.

This clonotype was found a few times. The J gene is TRBJ2-5, the V gene TRBV14, with D perhaps matching TRBD1 or TRBD2 (5 bases each). The length of the CDR3 is 16 residues. V was clipped by 0 bases and J by 5 bases, with 16 bases between them. Germline CDR1 SGHDN, CDR2 FVKESK. DNA for the CDR3: TGTGCCAGCAGCCAAGATCGAGGGGTTTCTGGGGAGACCCAGTACTTC. It codes for CASSQDRGVSGETQYF.

J is TRBJ2-7 and V is TRBV7-2; 7 nucleotides agree with TRBD2. CDR3 length equals 14 residues. Germline V gene sequence: CDR1 SGHTA, CDR2 FQGNSA. Trimming took 5 bases from V and 10 from J; bases not matched to a gene: 14. The CDR3, as DNA: TGTGCCAGCAGCCCCGGACTAGACCACCGGGCCCAGTACTTC. Protein: CASSPGLDHRAQYF.

The rearrangement uses TRBV28 and TRBJ2-3, with 10 nucleotides matching TRBD2. V gave up 1 base and J gave up 1 base; unmatched junction bases: 2. The germline gives CDR1 MDHEN, CDR2 SYDVKM. The CDR3 extends over 16 amino acids. As DNA, the CDR3 is TGTGCCAGCAGTTTATTTGGGACTAGCGGCACAGATACGCAGTATTTT. Amino acids: CASSLFGTSGTDTQYF.

This chain connects TRBV15 to TRBJ2-1, with TRBD2 matching 11 bases. CDR1 is LNHNV, CDR2 YYDKDF, per germline (reference sequence). The CDR3 loop spans 18 amino acids. J gave up 2 bases and V 1 base, and 7 bases lay outside the gene matches. The CDR3, as DNA: TGTGCCACCAGCAGAGTCCCTAGCGGGAGGAAGACCTACAATGAGCAGTTCTTC. Amino acid sequence: CATSRVPSGRKTYNEQFF.

The V and J genes are TRBV7-2 and TRBJ2-5, with 9 bases that match TRBD1. With V trimmed by 3 bases and J by 5 bases, 7 bases remained unmatched. This CDR3 is 15 amino acids long. Germline values: CDR1 SGHTA, CDR2 FQGNSA. DNA for the CDR3: TGTGCCAGCAGCTTCCTCCGGGACAGGGATGAGACCCAGTACTTC. This sequence encodes CASSFLRDRDETQYF.

This clonotype was seen a single time. The chain carries TRBV12-3 or TRBV12-4 and TRBJ1-5; D is unresolved. CDR3 length equals 15 residues. Trimming removed 1 base from V and 0 bases from J, with 7 bases in between. CDR3 DNA: TGTGCCAGCAGTTTAGTGGCAGATAGCAATCAGCCCCAGCATTTT. It codes for CASSLVADSNQPQHF.

The chain links TRBV4-3 to TRBJ1-2, with D unresolved. The CDR3 runs 15 residues. Trimming cost V 3 bases and J 5 bases, with 16 bases left between them. CDR1 LGHNA and CDR2 YSLEER come from the germline V gene. The DNA of the CDR3 is TGCGCCAGCAGCCATAGCCCGGACGGGAGATATGGCTACACCTTC. This encodes CASSHSPDGRYGYTF.

The chain is built from TRBV2 and TRBJ2-3; D is perhaps TRBD2 (5 bases). The CDR3 covers 13 residues. With 8 bases removed from V and 1 base from J, the gap between germline ends came to 10 bases. The germline V gene encodes CDR1 SNHLY and CDR2 FYNNEI. The CDR3 DNA follows: TGTGCCAGCGGGCGTAGCGGCACAGATACGCAGTATTTT. Its translation is CASGRSGTDTQYF.

This clonotype is medium-sized within its sample. The gene calls are TRBV4-2 and TRBJ2-7; D remains ambiguous. V lost 1 base, J lost 3 bases, and 10 bases lay in between. Germline V gene sequence: CDR1 LGHNA, CDR2 YNFKEQ. The CDR3 length is 14 residues. In DNA form, the CDR3 reads TGTGCCAGCAGCCAAGCTCTACAGAGCTACGAGCAGTACTTC. Translated: CASSQALQSYEQYF.

The chain carries TRBV5-1 and TRBJ1-2; TRBD1 matches at 8 bases. The ends lost 3 bases at V and 5 bases at J; junction bases unmatched: 12. Germline V lookup: CDR1 SGHRS, CDR2 YFSETQ. CDR3 length: 16 amino acids. CDR3 protein: CASSSSQTGAPYGYTF. The CDR3 nucleotides read TGCGCCAGCAGCTCAAGCCAGACAGGGGCTCCTTATGGCTACACCTTC.

This clonotype occurred a few times. V and J are TRBV7-2 and TRBJ2-1; D uncertain. V lost 2 bases, J lost 5 bases, and 16 bases lay in between. Germline assignment: CDR1 SGHTA and CDR2 FQGNSA. The CDR3 loop spans 16 amino acids. CDR3 residues: CASSLRSLYNNNEQFF. In nucleotides, the CDR3 is TGTGCCAGCAGCTTACGGTCACTATACAACAACAATGAGCAGTTCTTC.

The chain is built from TRBV5-1 and TRBJ1-1; possibly TRBD1 for D (6 bases). This CDR3 has 14 residues. Deletions cut 5 bases from V and 5 bases from J, with 16 bases between. In germline, CDR1 is SGHRS, CDR2 YFSETQ. CDR3 coding DNA: TGCGCCAGCAGGTCTGAAGGGGGATTTACTGAAGCTTTCTTT. Amino acid sequence: CASRSEGGFTEAFF.

The gene calls are TRBV24-1 and TRBJ1-2; D unresolved. CDR3 size: 15 residues. Trimming took off 3 bases at V and 2 bases at J, with 12 bases between the two ends. Germline V gives CDR1 KGHDR, CDR2 SFDVKD. CDR3 DNA sequence: TGTGCCACCAGTGATCCGGCTGCACACAACTATGGCTACACCTTC. Translation gives CATSDPAAHNYGYTF.

This chain links TRBV15 with TRBJ2-5, with TRBD2 identical over 9 bases. The CDR3 runs 16 residues. Losses at the gene ends were 0 bases for V and 5 bases for J; bases not matched to a gene: 7. Germline CDR1 reads LNHNV; CDR2 reads YYDKDF (reference sequence). The CDR3 is CATSRDLAGLSETQYF. The CDR3 DNA reads as TGTGCCACCAGCAGAGATCTAGCGGGGTTATCGGAGACCCAGTACTTC.

The chain is built from TRBV13 and TRBJ2-5; D call uncertain. V dropped 2 bases and J dropped 4 bases, with 11 bases sitting between them. Looked up from germline, CDR1 is PRHDT and CDR2 is FYEKMQ (reference sequence). This CDR3 is built from 14 residues. CDR3 nucleotides: TGTGCCAGCAGCTTAAACCACAGAGGAGAGACCCAGTACTTC. Translating it yields CASSLNHRGETQYF.

The CDR3 is CASGTGSEQFF. CDR3 nucleotides: TGTGCCAGCGGGACGGGCTCCGAGCAGTTCTTC. J is TRBJ2-1 and V is TRBV7-9; tentatively, D is TRBD1 or TRBD2 (5 bases each). The germline V and J ends were trimmed by 8 bases and 10 bases, with 12 bases remaining between them. In germline, CDR1 is SEHNR, CDR2 FQNEAQ (reference sequence). The CDR3 is made up of 11 amino acids.

The DNA of the CDR3 is TGTGCCAGCTCACCTCTCCCGACAGGGAGGATAAGTACCTACAATGAGCAGTTCTTC. Encoded protein: CASSPLPTGRISTYNEQFF. The chain recombines TRBV18 with TRBJ2-1, with a tentative D call TRBD1 (7 bases). Germline CDR1 reads KGHSH; CDR2 reads LQKENI. V was pared by 3 bases and J by 2 bases, with 23 bases between. This CDR3 has 19 residues.

The CDR3 DNA follows: TGCGCCAGCAGCTTGGCCCGTGACAGGGTTAGTAATGAGCAGTTCTTC. It encodes CASSLARDRVSNEQFF. The chain recombines TRBV5-1 with TRBJ2-1; TRBD1 agrees at 7 bases. The germline gives CDR1 SGHRS, CDR2 YFSETQ. V dropped 0 bases and J dropped 7; count of bases not matched to a gene: 10. The CDR3 is 16 residues long.

The chain employs TRBV4-2 and TRBJ2-3; 10 bases fit TRBD2. This CDR3 spans 19 amino acids. Looked up from germline, CDR1 is LGHNA and CDR2 is YNFKEQ. V shed 0 bases and J 1 base; nucleotides not matched to a gene: 10. The CDR3 DNA is TGTGCCAGCAGCCAAGATCGATTTAGGGGGACTAGCGGCACAGATACGCAGTATTTT. Its protein is CASSQDRFRGTSGTDTQYF.

A few counts support this clonotype. The chain employs TRBV29-1 and TRBJ2-7, with TRBD1 matching 10 bases. Trimming removed 6 bases from V and 5 bases from J; junction bases left unmatched: 10. The CDR3 is 14 residues long. Per germline, CDR1 SQVTM and CDR2 ANQGSEA. The CDR3 DNA follows: TGCAGCGTGGCCCCCGGGACAGGGGACCACGAGCAGTACTTC. Translation gives CSVAPGTGDHEQYF.

This clonotype was counted between two and nine times. This chain joins TRBV5-1 and TRBJ2-3; tentatively, D is TRBD2 (6 bases). Germline V CDR1 and CDR2: SGHRS, YFSETQ. This CDR3 comprises 15 residues. Trimming shortened V by 6 bases and J by 3 bases, and 17 bases separated the two germline ends. CDR3: CASKPGQEGTDTQYF. The CDR3 DNA sequence: TGCGCCAGCAAGCCGGGGCAGGAGGGTACAGATACGCAGTATTTT.

This chain joins TRBV3-1 and TRBJ1-5; D is unclear. The length of the CDR3 is 13 residues. From germline, CDR1 is LGHDT and CDR2 YNNKEL (reference sequence). The ends were cut back, 3 bases at V and 2 bases at J, with 5 bases in the middle. The CDR3 protein is CASSQRGNQPQHF. The CDR3 nucleotides read TGTGCCAGCAGCCAGAGAGGCAATCAGCCCCAGCATTTT.

This clonotype showed up just a few times. The chain links TRBV3-1 to TRBJ2-1, with D perhaps matching TRBD2 (5 bases). The CDR3 runs 17 residues. Trimming removed 0 bases from V and 5 bases from J, with 17 bases in between. The V gene's germline CDR1 is LGHDT and CDR2 YNNKEL (reference sequence). The CDR3 loop reads CASSQDLTRIVHNEQFF. The CDR3 DNA reads TGTGCCAGCAGCCAAGATCTTACTAGGATAGTTCACAATGAGCAGTTCTTC.